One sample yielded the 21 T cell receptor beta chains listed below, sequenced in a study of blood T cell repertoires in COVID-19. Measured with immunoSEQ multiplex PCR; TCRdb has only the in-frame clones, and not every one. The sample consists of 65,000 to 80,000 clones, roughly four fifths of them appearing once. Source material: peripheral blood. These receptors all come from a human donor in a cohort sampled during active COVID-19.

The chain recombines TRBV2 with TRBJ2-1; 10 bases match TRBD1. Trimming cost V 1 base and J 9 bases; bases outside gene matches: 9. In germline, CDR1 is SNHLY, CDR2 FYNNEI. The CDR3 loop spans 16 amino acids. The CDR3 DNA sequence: TGTGCCAGCAGTGAAGAGGTAGGACAGGGGGGCACTGAGCAGTTCTTC. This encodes CASSEEVGQGGTEQFF.

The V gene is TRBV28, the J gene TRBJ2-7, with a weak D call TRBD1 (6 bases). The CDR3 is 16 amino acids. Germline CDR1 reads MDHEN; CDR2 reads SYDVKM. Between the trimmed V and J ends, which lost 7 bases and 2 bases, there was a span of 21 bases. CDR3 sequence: CASTRPQGTPPYEQYF. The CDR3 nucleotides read TGTGCCAGCACCAGACCCCAGGGGACGCCACCCTACGAGCAGTACTTC.

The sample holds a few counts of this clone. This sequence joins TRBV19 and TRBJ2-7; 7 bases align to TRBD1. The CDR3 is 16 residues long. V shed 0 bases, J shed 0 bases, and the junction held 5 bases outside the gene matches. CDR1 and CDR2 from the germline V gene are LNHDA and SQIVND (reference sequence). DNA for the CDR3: TGTGCCAGTAGTATAGAGGGGACAGCTCCCTCCTACGAGCAGTACTTC. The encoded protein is CASSIEGTAPSYEQYF.

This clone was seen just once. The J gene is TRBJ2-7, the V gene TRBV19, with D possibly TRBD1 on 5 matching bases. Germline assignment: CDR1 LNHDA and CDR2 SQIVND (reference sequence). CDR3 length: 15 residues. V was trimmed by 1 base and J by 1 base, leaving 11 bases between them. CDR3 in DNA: TGTGCCAGTAGTATAGGACAGCGAAATTCCTACGAGCAGTACTTC. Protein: CASSIGQRNSYEQYF.

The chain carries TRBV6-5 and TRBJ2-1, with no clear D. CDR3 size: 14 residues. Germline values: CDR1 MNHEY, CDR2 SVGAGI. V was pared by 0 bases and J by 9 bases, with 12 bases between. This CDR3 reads CASSYSLSGTEQFF. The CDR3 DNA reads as TGTGCCAGCAGTTACTCGCTATCGGGTACTGAGCAGTTCTTC.

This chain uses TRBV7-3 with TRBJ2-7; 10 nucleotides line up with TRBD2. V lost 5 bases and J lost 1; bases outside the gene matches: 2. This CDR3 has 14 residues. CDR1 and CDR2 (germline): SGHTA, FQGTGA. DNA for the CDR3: TGTGCCAGCAGCCAACTAGCGGGGTCCTACGAGCAGTACTTC. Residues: CASSQLAGSYEQYF.

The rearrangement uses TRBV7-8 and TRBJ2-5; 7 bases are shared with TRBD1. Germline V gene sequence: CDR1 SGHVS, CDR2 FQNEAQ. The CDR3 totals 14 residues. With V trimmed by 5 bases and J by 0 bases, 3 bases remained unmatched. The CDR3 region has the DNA TGTGCCAGCAGCCGGACAGGAAACCAAGAGACCCAGTACTTC. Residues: CASSRTGNQETQYF.

The CDR3 DNA sequence: TGTGCCTGGAGGGGGACAGGGGGCGCTTCTGAAAAACTGTTTTTT. Encoded protein: CAWRGTGGASEKLFF. This sequence joins TRBV30 and TRBJ1-4, with 12 positions matching TRBD1. Germline CDR1 reads GTSNPN; CDR2 reads SVGIG (reference sequence). This CDR3 has 15 residues. After removal of 3 bases from V and 7 bases from J, the junction contained 6 bases not matched to a gene.

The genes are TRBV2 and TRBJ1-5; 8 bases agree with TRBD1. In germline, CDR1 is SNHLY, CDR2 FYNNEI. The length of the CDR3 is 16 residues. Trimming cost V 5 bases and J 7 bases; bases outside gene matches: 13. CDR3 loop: CASSNLQTGAVQPQHF. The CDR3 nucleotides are TGTGCCAGCAGTAACCTGCAGACAGGGGCGGTACAGCCCCAGCATTTT.

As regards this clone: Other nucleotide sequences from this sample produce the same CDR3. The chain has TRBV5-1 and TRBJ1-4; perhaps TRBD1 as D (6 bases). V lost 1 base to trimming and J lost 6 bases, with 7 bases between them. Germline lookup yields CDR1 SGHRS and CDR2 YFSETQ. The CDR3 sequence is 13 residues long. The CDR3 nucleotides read TGCGCCAGCAGCTTGAGGACAGATGAAAAACTGTTTTTT. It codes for CASSLRTDEKLFF. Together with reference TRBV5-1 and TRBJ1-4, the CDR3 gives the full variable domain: KAGVTQTPRYLIKTRGQQVTLSCSPISGHRSVSWYQQTPGQGLQFLFEYFSETQRNKGNFPGRFSGRQFSNSRSEMNVSTLELGDSALYLCASSLRTDEKLFFGSGTQLSVL.

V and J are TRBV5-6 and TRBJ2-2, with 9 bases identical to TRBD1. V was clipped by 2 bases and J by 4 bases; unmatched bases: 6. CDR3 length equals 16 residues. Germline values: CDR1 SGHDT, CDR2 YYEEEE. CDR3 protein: CASSFLDRGGTGELFF. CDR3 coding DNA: TGTGCCAGCAGCTTCCTAGACAGGGGGGGCACCGGGGAGCTGTTTTTT.

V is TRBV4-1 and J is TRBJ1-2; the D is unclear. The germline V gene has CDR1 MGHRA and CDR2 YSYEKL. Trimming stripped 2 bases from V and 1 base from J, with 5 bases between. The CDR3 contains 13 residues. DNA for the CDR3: TGCGCCAGCAGCCAAACCGGTAACTATGGCTACACCTTC. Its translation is CASSQTGNYGYTF.

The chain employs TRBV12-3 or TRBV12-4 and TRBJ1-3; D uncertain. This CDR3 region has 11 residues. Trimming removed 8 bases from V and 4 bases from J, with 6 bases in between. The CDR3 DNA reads TGTGCCAGCGGGCAAGGAAACACCATATATTTT. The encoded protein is CASGQGNTIYF.

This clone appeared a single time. The CDR3 is CASSLILAGNEQFF. The CDR3, as DNA: TGCGCCAGCAGCTTGATCCTAGCCGGAAATGAGCAGTTCTTC. The chain combines TRBV5-1 with TRBJ2-1; a possible D gene is TRBD2 (5 bases). Germline V gives CDR1 SGHRS, CDR2 YFSETQ. The V end lost 1 base, the J end lost 7 bases, and 12 bases lay between the germline ends. The CDR3 has 14 residues.

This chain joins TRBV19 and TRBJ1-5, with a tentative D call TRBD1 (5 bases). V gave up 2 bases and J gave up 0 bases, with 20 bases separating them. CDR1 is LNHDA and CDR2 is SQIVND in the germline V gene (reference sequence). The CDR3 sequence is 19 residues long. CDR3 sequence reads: CASSIMISGSGYSNQPQHF. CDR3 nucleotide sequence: TGTGCCAGTAGTATAATGATTAGTGGATCAGGGTATAGCAATCAGCCCCAGCATTTT.

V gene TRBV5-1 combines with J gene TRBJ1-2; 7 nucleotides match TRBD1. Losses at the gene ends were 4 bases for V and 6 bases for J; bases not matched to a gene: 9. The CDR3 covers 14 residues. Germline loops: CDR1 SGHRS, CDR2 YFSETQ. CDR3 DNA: TGCGCCAGCAGCCGAGGAGGGGGCGATGATGGCTACACCTTC. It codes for CASSRGGGDDGYTF. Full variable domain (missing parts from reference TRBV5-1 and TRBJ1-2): KAGVTQTPRYLIKTRGQQVTLSCSPISGHRSVSWYQQTPGQGLQFLFEYFSETQRNKGNFPGRFSGRQFSNSRSEMNVSTLELGDSALYLCASSRGGGDDGYTFGSGTRLTVV.

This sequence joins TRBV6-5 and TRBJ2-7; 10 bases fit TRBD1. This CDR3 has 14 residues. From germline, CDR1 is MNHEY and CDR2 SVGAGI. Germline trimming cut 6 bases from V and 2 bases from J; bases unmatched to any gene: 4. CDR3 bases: TGTGCCAGCAGGACCGGACAGGGGGCCTACGAGCAGTACTTC. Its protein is CASRTGQGAYEQYF.

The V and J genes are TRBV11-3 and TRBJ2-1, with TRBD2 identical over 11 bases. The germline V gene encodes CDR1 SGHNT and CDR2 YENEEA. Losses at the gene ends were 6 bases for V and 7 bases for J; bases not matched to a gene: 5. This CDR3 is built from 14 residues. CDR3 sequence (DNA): TGTGCCAGCAGTTCCACTAGCGGGAGTAATGAGCAGTTCTTC. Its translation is CASSSTSGSNEQFF.

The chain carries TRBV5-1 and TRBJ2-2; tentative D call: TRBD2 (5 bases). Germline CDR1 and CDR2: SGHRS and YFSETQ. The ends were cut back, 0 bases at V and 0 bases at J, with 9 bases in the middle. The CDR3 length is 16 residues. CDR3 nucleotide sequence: TGCGCCAGCAGCTTGGTTGGACTTTCGAACACCGGGGAGCTGTTTTTT. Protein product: CASSLVGLSNTGELFF.

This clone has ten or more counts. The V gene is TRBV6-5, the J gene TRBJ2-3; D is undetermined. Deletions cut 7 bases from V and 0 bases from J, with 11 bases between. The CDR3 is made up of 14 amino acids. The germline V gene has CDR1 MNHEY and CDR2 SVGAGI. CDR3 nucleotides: TGTGCCAGCAACCGAGATCTTAGCACAGATACGCAGTATTTT. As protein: CASNRDLSTDTQYF.

The CDR3 DNA follows: TGTGCCAGCAGCTTGGGACAGGGGAGGTACACTGAAGCTTTCTTT. Its protein product is CASSLGQGRYTEAFF. The chain links TRBV5-6 to TRBJ1-1, with 8 bases fitting TRBD1. Germline assignment: CDR1 SGHDT and CDR2 YYEEEE. Trimming removed 0 bases from V and 3 bases from J; junction bases left unmatched: 4. CDR3 length: 15 residues.